These T cell receptor beta chains were read from a single sample in a study of T cell repertoires in cytomegalovirus infection. TCRdb reprocessed the reads with MiXCR, giving one entry per CDR3 protein. The sample consists of 250,000 to 350,000 distinct CDR3 sequences, about a quarter of them appearing once. Sequencing input: PBMCs. These receptors came from a human donor in good health (CMV status not recorded). Some clones in this sample may be carry-over from other donors' samples. CDR3s include the opening cysteine and the closing phenylalanine or tryptophan. The D gene is left open where the match is weak. A row's size may be missing; if present it is once, few, many or a size class.

D	V	J	size	DNA	CDR3
TRBD1	TRBV25-1	TRBJ1-1	many	TGTGCCAGCAGTGAAGAGGGGGCAGAGACTGAAGCTTTCTTT	CASSEEGAETEAFF
NA	TRBV5-1	TRBJ2-3	NA	TGCGCCAGCAGCTTGAGGACTTACACAGATACGCAGTATTTT	CASSLRTYTDTQYF
TRBD1	TRBV20-1	TRBJ1-1	few	TGCAGCATACTCATCCCGGGACAGAAGAACACTGAAGCTTTCTTT	CSILIPGQKNTEAFF
NA	TRBV29-1	TRBJ2-7	few	TGCAGCGTTGCGGGGACGAACTCCTACGAGCAGTACTTC	CSVAGTNSYEQYF
TRBD2	TRBV7-6	TRBJ2-7	NA	TGTGCCAGCAGCTTCGGACTAGATCTCTACGAGCAGTACTTC	CASSFGLDLYEQYF
NA	TRBV7-3	TRBJ1-6	few	TGTGCCAGCAGCTCCCTGCGGAGCGGCCGACCTAATTCACCCCTCCACTTT	CASSSLRSGRPNSPLHF
NA	TRBV5-5	TRBJ1-6	NA	TGTGCCAGCAGCTTACTAAGCTCCTATAATTCACCCCTCCACTTT	CASSLLSSYNSPLHF
NA	TRBV20-1	TRBJ2-7	NA	TGCAGTGCTAGAGATATTAAGGGGGGAGGTTTCTCCTACGAGCAGTACTTC	CSARDIKGGGFSYEQYF
TRBD2	TRBV29-1	TRBJ2-1	few	TGCAGCGTTGTTTCCGGGACTAGCAGGGGTGAGCAGTTCTTC	CSVVSGTSRGEQFF
TRBD2	TRBV10-3	TRBJ2-5	NA	TGTGCCATCAGTGTGAGAGCGGGAGGGGAGACCCAGTACTTC	CAISVRAGGETQYF
TRBD2	TRBV7-2	TRBJ2-2	many	TGTGCCAGCAGCCATATCTTTGGCGGGAGAATCGGGGAGCTGTTTTTT	CASSHIFGGRIGELFF
NA	TRBV4-1	TRBJ2-7	few	TGCGCCAGCAGCCAAGACGGGCAGATCTACGAGCAGTACTTC	CASSQDGQIYEQYF
NA	TRBV19	TRBJ2-5	NA	TGTGCCAGTAGTATAGTGCCCGAAGAGACCCAGTACTTC	CASSIVPEETQYF
TRBD1	TRBV7-3	TRBJ2-2	NA	TGTGCCAGCAGCTTAACCGGGACAGGGGACACCGGGGAGCTGTTTTTT	CASSLTGTGDTGELFF
NA	TRBV29-1	TRBJ2-3	NA	TGCAGCGTTGTAGCGGTCGACCGTACAGATACGCAGTATTTT	CSVVAVDRTDTQYF
TRBD1	TRBV11-2	TRBJ2-7	few	TGTGCCAGCAGCTTGGGCCAGGGGGCGCGTATCTACGAGCAGTACTTC	CASSLGQGARIYEQYF
NA	TRBV12-3/TRBV12-4	TRBJ2-3	NA	TGTGCCAGTCAGGTTACTAGCACAGATACGCAGTATTTT	CASQVTSTDTQYF
NA	TRBV20-1	TRBJ2-5	NA	TGCAGTGCTAGTCATAGCGGCCCAGGGACCCAGTACTTC	CSASHSGPGTQYF
NA	TRBV7-2	TRBJ1-2	NA	TGTGCCAGCAGCTTATCCACGGGGGAGGGCTATGGCTACACCTTC	CASSLSTGEGYGYTF
TRBD1	TRBV7-6	TRBJ2-4	NA	TGTGCCAGCAGCTTAGTAGGGACAGAAAACATTCAGTACTTC	CASSLVGTENIQYF
TRBD1	TRBV20-1	TRBJ1-5	few	TGCAGTGCTTCCGAACCACAGGGGGCCTATAGCAATCAGCCCCAGCATTTT	CSASEPQGAYSNQPQHF
TRBD2	TRBV28	TRBJ2-7	few	TGTGCCAGCAGCGCTACTAGCGGGAGGTCCTACGAGCAGTACTTC	CASSATSGRSYEQYF
NA	TRBV28	TRBJ2-4	few	TGTGCCAGCAGTTTGGGACAAACAAACATTCAGTACTTC	CASSLGQTNIQYF
TRBD2	TRBV3-1	TRBJ2-3	NA	TGTGCCAGCAGCCCGGTTGGGACTAGCGGGAGCTGGACAGATACGCAGTATTTT	CASSPVGTSGSWTDTQYF
TRBD2	TRBV29-1	TRBJ2-7	once	TGCAGCGTCGCAGCGGGAGAAGGCGGGGAGCAGTACTTC	CSVAAGEGGEQYF
TRBD1	TRBV6-1	TRBJ1-5	few	TGTGCCAGCAGTAAACACGGGACAGGGGGCTTGGGTAACAATCAGCCCCAGCATTTT	CASSKHGTGGLGNNQPQHF
NA	TRBV2	TRBJ1-1	NA	TGTGCCAGCAGTGGTGCCAGGGGGAACACTGAAGCTTTCTTT	CASSGARGNTEAFF
NA	TRBV7-8	TRBJ2-1	NA	TGTGCCAGCAGCTTAGTTAACCCTGGGACTCGCCCCAATGAGCAGTTCTTC	CASSLVNPGTRPNEQFF
NA	TRBV20-1	TRBJ2-1	NA	TGCAGTGCTAGAAAGTTCGGGGGCGGCGATGAGCAGTTCTTC	CSARKFGGGDEQFF
NA	TRBV9	TRBJ1-1	NA	TGTGCCAGCAGCCCACACCTTGGGGGCACTGAAGCTTTCTTT	CASSPHLGGTEAFF
NA	TRBV28	TRBJ2-7	NA	TGTGCCAGCAGTAAGGGACTCCTGGCCTCCTACGAGCAGTACTTC	CASSKGLLASYEQYF
TRBD2	TRBV11-2	TRBJ2-1	NA	TGTGCCAGCAGTGGGGGGGGACTAGCGTCGTACAATGAGCAGTTCTTC	CASSGGGLASYNEQFF
NA	TRBV7-9	TRBJ2-7	few	TGTGCCAGCAGCTTAGAGTTCAGCTCCTACGAGCAGTACTTC	CASSLEFSSYEQYF
TRBD2	TRBV7-7	TRBJ2-1	NA	TGTGCCAGCAGCCCTGTCCCGGGGGGGTTGGATGAGCAGTTCTTC	CASSPVPGGLDEQFF
TRBD1	TRBV7-2	TRBJ1-4	few	TGTGCCAGCAGCCGACAGGGTCGTGAAAAACTGTTTTTT	CASSRQGREKLFF